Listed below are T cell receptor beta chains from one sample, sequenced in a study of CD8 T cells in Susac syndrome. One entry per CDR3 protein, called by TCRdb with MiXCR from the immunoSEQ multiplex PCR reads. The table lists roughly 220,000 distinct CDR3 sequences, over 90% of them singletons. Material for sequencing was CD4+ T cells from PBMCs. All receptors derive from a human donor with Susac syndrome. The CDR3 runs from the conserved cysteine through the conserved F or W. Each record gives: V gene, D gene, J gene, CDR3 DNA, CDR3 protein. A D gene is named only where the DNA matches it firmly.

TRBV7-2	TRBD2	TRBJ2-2	TGTGCCAGCAGCGGCGGGACTAGCGGGGCGATCGGGGAGCTGTTTTTT	CASSGGTSGAIGELFF
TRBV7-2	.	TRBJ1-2	TGTGCCAGCAGCTTAGGGCCTGTACAGGACTACACCTTC	CASSLGPVQDYTF
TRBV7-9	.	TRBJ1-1	TGTGCCAGCAGCTTAGGCGCAGGGGAGGAAGCTTTCTTT	CASSLGAGEEAFF
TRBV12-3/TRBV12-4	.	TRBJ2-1	TGTGCCAGCAGTTTCAGGGGGGATGAGCAGTTCTTC	CASSFRGDEQFF
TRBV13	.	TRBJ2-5	TGTGCCAGCAGCCCCTTGGGGCGGGTTGGACAAGAGACCCAGTACTTC	CASSPLGRVGQETQYF
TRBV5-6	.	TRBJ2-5	TGTGCCAGCAGCTTACGGGGCATTGGAGAGACCCAGTACTTC	CASSLRGIGETQYF
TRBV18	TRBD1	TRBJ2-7	TGTGCCAGCTCACCTAGGGACGGGACAGGGGAAGAGCAGTACTTC	CASSPRDGTGEEQYF
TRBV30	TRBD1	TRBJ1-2	TGTGCCTGGAGTGAGCCAGGGGGAATCTATGGCTACACCTTC	CAWSEPGGIYGYTF
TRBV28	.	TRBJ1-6	TGTGCCAGCAGCAAAGCCCGGGCTGTGCACTTT	CASSKARAVHF
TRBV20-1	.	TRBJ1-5	TGCAGTGCTGGTAAGGGTTACGATCAGCCCCAGCATTTT	CSAGKGYDQPQHF
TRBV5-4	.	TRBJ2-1	TGTGCCAGCAGCCCGGGACTTAGGGATGAGCAGTTCTTC	CASSPGLRDEQFF
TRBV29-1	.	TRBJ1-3	TGCAGCGTTGGGTTCTCTGGAAACACCATATATTTT	CSVGFSGNTIYF
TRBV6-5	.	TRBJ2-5	TGTGCCAGCAGTTCGTGGGCCGCATCGGGGACCCAGTACTTC	CASSSWAASGTQYF